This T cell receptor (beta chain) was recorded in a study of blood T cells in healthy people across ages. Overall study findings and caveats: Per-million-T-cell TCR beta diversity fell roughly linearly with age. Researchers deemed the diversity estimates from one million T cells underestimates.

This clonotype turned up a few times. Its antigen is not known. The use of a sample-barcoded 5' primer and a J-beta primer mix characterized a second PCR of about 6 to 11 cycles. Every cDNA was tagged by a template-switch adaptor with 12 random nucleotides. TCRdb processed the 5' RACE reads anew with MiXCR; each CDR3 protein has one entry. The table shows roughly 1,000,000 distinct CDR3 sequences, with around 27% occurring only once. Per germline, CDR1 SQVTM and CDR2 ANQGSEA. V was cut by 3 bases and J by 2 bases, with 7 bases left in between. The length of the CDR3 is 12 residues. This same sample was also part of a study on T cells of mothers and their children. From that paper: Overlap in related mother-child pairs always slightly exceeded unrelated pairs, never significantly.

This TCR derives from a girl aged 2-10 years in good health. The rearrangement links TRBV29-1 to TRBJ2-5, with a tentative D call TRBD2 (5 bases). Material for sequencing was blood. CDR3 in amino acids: CSVEPGQETQYF. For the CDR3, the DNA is TGCAGCGTTGAGCCGGGGCAAGAGACCCAGTACTTC.